These 8 T cell receptor beta chains came from one sample sequenced in a study of T cells in Graves' hyperthyroidism and ophthalmopathy. RNA transcripts provided the source from which TCR beta CDR3 regions were amplified. The HTBI primer set served for first-round RT-PCR of the TCR CDR3. MiXCR, applied by TCRdb to the multiplex PCR reads, yields one record per CDR3 protein. This table has approximately 420,000 distinct CDR3 sequences, roughly 15% appearing once. The sequenced material came from blood. The origin of the receptors is a woman between 18 and 29 years old with Graves' hyperthyroidism.

This clonotype was seen a few times. The chain has TRBV9 and TRBJ2-2, with D hard to call. CDR1 is SGDLS and CDR2 is YYNGEE in the germline V gene. The CDR3 is 15 residues long. Deletions cut 0 bases from V and 1 base from J, with 7 bases between. The CDR3: CASSVGHVNTGELFF. The CDR3 coding sequence is TGTGCCAGCAGCGTAGGACACGTGAACACCGGGGAGCTGTTTTTT.

This clonotype was counted only a few times. A read error is possible here, since a much larger clone lies one base away. The CDR3 DNA follows: TGCAGCGTTGAATCGGGGACACTGTCCTACGAGCAGTACTTC. Protein sequence: CSVESGTLSYEQYF. V gene TRBV29-1 combines with J gene TRBJ2-7; weak D call: TRBD1 (6 bases). This CDR3 comprises 14 residues. CDR1 is SQVTM, CDR2 ANQGSEA, per germline. V lost 2 bases to trimming and J lost 1 base, with 12 bases between them.

This clonotype was detected many times. The V and J genes are TRBV28 and TRBJ2-1; 9 bases agree with TRBD2. Germline CDR1 reads MDHEN; CDR2 reads SYDVKM. V was clipped by 5 bases and J by 7 bases; unmatched bases: 15. The CDR3 loop spans 17 amino acids. CDR3 sequence reads: CASSPIQREELMNEQFF. The CDR3 DNA reads TGTGCCAGCAGTCCTATCCAGCGGGAGGAGTTGATGAATGAGCAGTTCTTC.

This chain links TRBV9 with TRBJ2-4; 7 bases are shared with TRBD2. V was pared by 0 bases and J by 7 bases, with 7 bases of the junction left unmatched. The germline V gene encodes CDR1 SGDLS and CDR2 YYNGEE. CDR3 length: 15 residues. The CDR3 here is CASSVASGLLNIQYF. CDR3 in DNA: TGTGCCAGCAGCGTAGCTAGCGGACTTTTGAACATTCAGTACTTC.

This clonotype was seen ten or more times. The CDR3 is CASSFERSSYNEQFF. The CDR3 bases are TGTGCCAGCAGCTTTGAGAGGAGCTCCTACAATGAGCAGTTCTTC. The gene calls are TRBV11-2 and TRBJ2-1, with D unresolved. V was pared by 3 bases and J by 0 bases, with 9 bases between. The CDR3 has 15 amino acids. Germline-derived CDR1 and CDR2 are SGHAT and FQNNGV.

This clonotype was seen many times. The rearrangement uses TRBV3-1 and TRBJ1-1, with D possibly matching TRBD1 (5 bases). CDR1 LGHDT and CDR2 YNNKEL come from the germline V gene (reference sequence). V was cut by 1 base and J by 2 bases, with 11 bases left in between. The CDR3 covers 15 residues. The CDR3 loop reads CASSQVAGPNTEAFF. The CDR3 DNA follows: TGTGCCAGCAGCCAAGTCGCAGGGCCCAACACTGAAGCTTTCTTT.

In its sample, this clonotype was seen many times. The CDR3 spells CAISESARGLGYTF. The CDR3 nucleotides are TGTGCCATCAGTGAGAGCGCCAGGGGGCTAGGCTACACCTTC. The V call is TRBV10-3, the J call TRBJ1-2; TRBD1 agrees at 8 bases. The CDR3 extends over 14 amino acids. The ends lost 2 bases at V and 8 bases at J; junction bases unmatched: 7. Germline-derived CDR1 and CDR2 are ENHRY and SYGVKD.

The chain carries TRBV6-4 and TRBJ2-3, with D perhaps TRBD1 (5 bases). CDR3 length: 14 amino acids. Trimming took off 6 bases at V and 0 bases at J, with 10 bases between the two ends. The V gene's germline CDR1 is MRHNA and CDR2 SNTAGT. The CDR3 region is CASSQTESTDTQYF. In DNA, the CDR3 is TGTGCCAGCAGCCAGACAGAAAGCACAGATACGCAGTATTTT.